The T cell receptor beta chain under discussion was sequenced for a study of blood T cell repertoires in COVID-19. Study-level information: Both acute and convalescent COVID-19 samples were obtained from the United States, Italy and Spain. T cells, B-cell-depleted T cells, or PBMCs supplied cDNA or gDNA.

Original methodology: Counts of nucleated cells, estimated from reference gene primer amplification, were obtained. TCRdb keeps only in-frame clones here, not all; method: immunoSEQ multiplex PCR. From that table come the V and J calls and clone size; the DNA was used to work out D and trimming. The data show about 360,000 clones, about four fifths seen once. The germline V gene has CDR1 MGHRA and CDR2 YSYEKL. The J segment lost 6 bases and the V segment lost 4 bases, leaving 10 bases of the junction unmatched. This CDR3 contains 16 residues. Sequencing input: peripheral blood. This receptor was identified in a human donor with acute or convalescent COVID-19. The donor label of this sample is uncertain. J is TRBJ2-1 and V is TRBV4-1; the match to TRBD1 covers 9 bases. Here the CDR3 reads CASSRLMGQGLNEQFF. The CDR3, as DNA: TGCGCCAGCAGCCGTCTAATGGGACAGGGACTCAATGAGCAGTTCTTC.